Shown below are 15 T cell receptor beta chains from a single sample sequenced in a study of OX40 agonist ivuxolimab in advanced cancers. The method behind the library was the immunoSEQ multiplex PCR assay. Imported from immuneACCESS, the table was reduced by TCRdb to in-frame sequences with V and J called. These copies leave out some clones; in studies compared against another copy, an unresolved V gene accounts for under half, and the cause of the remainder is not known. The sample table contains about 66,000 clones; only one count was recorded for roughly nine tenths of them. The ten largest clones add up to more than 3% of the sample. The input for sequencing was CD4+ or CD8+ T cells sorted from blood, taken in a trial of the OX40 agonist ivuxolimab. Source of these receptors: an adult with an advanced solid tumor such as melanoma, head and neck, liver or kidney cancer.

This rearrangement joins TRBV5-8 to TRBJ1-2; D perhaps matches TRBD1 (5 bases). The CDR3 extends over 14 amino acids. From germline, CDR1 is SGHTS and CDR2 YDEGEE. V shed 4 bases and J shed 4 bases, with 14 bases lying between them. Written as DNA, the CDR3 is TGTGCCAGCAGCGAAACAGGCTGGGGCTATGGCTACACCTTC. This encodes CASSETGWGYGYTF.

The chain is built from TRBV19 and TRBJ1-1; no reliable D call. Trimming removed 5 bases from V and 5 bases from J, with 18 bases in between. This CDR3 is built from 15 residues. Germline lookup yields CDR1 LNHDA and CDR2 SQIVND (reference sequence). The CDR3 spells CASSPARGVETEAFF. Here the CDR3 DNA reads TGTGCCAGTAGTCCCGCCAGAGGAGTAGAAACTGAAGCTTTCTTT.

V gene TRBV5-1 combines with J gene TRBJ2-1; D is possibly TRBD1 or TRBD2 (5 bases each). This CDR3 is built from 14 residues. Trimming pared 5 bases from V and 5 bases from J, leaving 14 bases between. CDR1 and CDR2 from the germline V gene are SGHRS and YFSETQ. CDR3 loop: CASRKRLGHNEQFF. The CDR3 DNA is TGCGCCAGCAGAAAGCGGCTGGGGCACAATGAGCAGTTCTTC.

This chain uses TRBV4-3 with TRBJ2-1; 8 bases match TRBD2. V was clipped by 0 bases and J by 10 bases; unmatched bases: 8. The CDR3 sequence is 15 residues long. The germline V gene has CDR1 LGHNA and CDR2 YSLEER. DNA of the CDR3: TGCGCCAGCAGCCAAGAGGGGACTAGGAGCCGCGAGCAGTTCTTC. As protein: CASSQEGTRSREQFF.

The rearrangement uses TRBV11-2 and TRBJ1-3; tentative D call: TRBD1 (5 bases). CDR1 is SGHAT, CDR2 FQNNGV, per germline. This CDR3 comprises 15 residues. Trimming cost V 3 bases and J 0 bases, with 9 bases left between them. The CDR3 loop reads CASSLMGLSGNTIYF. CDR3 nucleotide sequence: TGTGCCAGCAGCTTGATGGGGCTCTCTGGAAACACCATATATTTT.

DNA for the CDR3: TGTGCCAGCAGTCGTTATACAGAGAATTCACCCCTCCACTTT. Translation: CASSRYTENSPLHF. This sequence joins TRBV6-5 and TRBJ1-6; D remains unclear. V dropped 5 bases and J dropped 7 bases, with 12 bases sitting between them. Per germline, CDR1 MNHEY and CDR2 SVGAGI. The CDR3 extends over 14 amino acids.

This sequence joins TRBV4-3 and TRBJ1-6; perhaps TRBD1 as D (5 bases). Germline CDR1 and CDR2: LGHNA and YSLEER. The length of the CDR3 is 16 residues. The germline V and J ends were trimmed by 1 base and 8 bases, with 15 bases remaining between them. CDR3 sequence (DNA): TGCGCCAGCAGCCAAGTTGCGACAGATACTTATTCACCCCTCCACTTT. Its protein is CASSQVATDTYSPLHF.

The CDR3 DNA sequence: TGTGCCAGCAGTTACTCGTTGGAAAGGGGACAAGAGACCCAGTACTTC. Amino acids: CASSYSLERGQETQYF. This sequence joins TRBV6-6 and TRBJ2-5; D may be TRBD1 (5 bases). This CDR3 spans 16 amino acids. V was trimmed by 0 bases and J by 2 bases, leaving 13 bases between them. CDR1 is MNHNY, CDR2 SVGAGI, per germline (reference sequence).

The CDR3 loop is CASSVYASTGFSDTEAFF. The CDR3 region has the DNA TGTGCCAGCAGCGTTTACGCATCGACAGGGTTCAGCGACACTGAAGCTTTCTTT. V and J are TRBV7-2 and TRBJ1-1; 7 bases map to TRBD1. The V and J ends lost 5 bases and 3 bases, in that order; junction bases with no gene match: 18. Germline loops: CDR1 SGHTA, CDR2 FQGNSA. This CDR3 region has 18 residues.

V usage is TRBV7-9 and J usage is TRBJ1-2, with TRBD1 matching 7 bases. The V segment lost 4 bases and the J segment 8 bases; nucleotides outside the gene matches: 7. The germline gives CDR1 SEHNR, CDR2 FQNEAQ (reference sequence). The CDR3 is 13 amino acids. This CDR3 reads CASSSWDRLGYTF. CDR3 nucleotide sequence: TGTGCCAGCAGCTCCTGGGACAGACTCGGCTACACCTTC.

The gene calls are TRBV7-3 and TRBJ1-1, with D unclear. The V gene's germline CDR1 is SGHTA and CDR2 FQGTGA. There are 13 residues in the CDR3. The V gene lost 2 bases and the J gene lost 7 bases, with 11 bases spanning the gap. The CDR3 DNA is TGTGCCAGCAGCTTAGAGGTAGGGCGTGAAGCTTTCTTT. It translates to CASSLEVGREAFF.

V gene TRBV6-6 combines with J gene TRBJ2-3; D is undetermined. Germline CDR1 is MNHNY and CDR2 is SVGAGI (reference sequence). V was clipped by 6 bases and J by 0 bases, with 7 bases between them. The CDR3 is 13 amino acids. The CDR3 here is CASRAPSTDTQYF. The CDR3 bases are TGTGCCAGCAGGGCCCCTAGCACAGATACGCAGTATTTT.

The rearrangement joins TRBV7-3 to TRBJ2-2; D call uncertain. Germline CDR1 SGHTA, CDR2 FQGTGA. The V and J ends lost 7 bases and 9 bases respectively, with 15 bases between them. The CDR3 runs 13 residues. This chain's CDR3 is CASTPTGPRELFF. CDR3 coding DNA: TGTGCCAGCACTCCGACCGGCCCGCGGGAGCTGTTTTTT. Combining the CDR3 with reference TRBV7-3 and TRBJ2-2 gives the whole variable domain GAGVSQTPSNKVTEKGKYVELRCDPISGHTALYWYRQSLGQGPEFLIYFQGTGAADDSGLPNDRFFAVRPEGSVSTLKIQRTERGDSAVYLCASTPTGPRELFFGEGSRLTVL.

J is TRBJ2-1 and V is TRBV5-4; D perhaps matches TRBD2 (5 bases). CDR1 and CDR2 from the germline V gene are SGHNT and YYREEE (reference sequence). V lost 0 bases to trimming and J lost 9 bases, with 13 bases between them. This CDR3 contains 14 residues. The CDR3 DNA is TGTGCCAGCAGCTTGGGGACTTTCGGTGGTGAGCAGTTCTTC. It encodes CASSLGTFGGEQFF.

V is TRBV5-1 and J is TRBJ2-2; 10 bases map to TRBD1. Per the germline V gene, CDR1 is SGHRS and CDR2 is YFSETQ. The junction had 10 bases not matched to a gene; V was cut back by 4 bases and J by 7 bases. The CDR3 has 16 residues. CDR3 DNA: TGCGCCAGCAGCCTAACCCTCCGGACAGGGGGCGGGGAGCTGTTTTTT. Protein sequence: CASSLTLRTGGGELFF.